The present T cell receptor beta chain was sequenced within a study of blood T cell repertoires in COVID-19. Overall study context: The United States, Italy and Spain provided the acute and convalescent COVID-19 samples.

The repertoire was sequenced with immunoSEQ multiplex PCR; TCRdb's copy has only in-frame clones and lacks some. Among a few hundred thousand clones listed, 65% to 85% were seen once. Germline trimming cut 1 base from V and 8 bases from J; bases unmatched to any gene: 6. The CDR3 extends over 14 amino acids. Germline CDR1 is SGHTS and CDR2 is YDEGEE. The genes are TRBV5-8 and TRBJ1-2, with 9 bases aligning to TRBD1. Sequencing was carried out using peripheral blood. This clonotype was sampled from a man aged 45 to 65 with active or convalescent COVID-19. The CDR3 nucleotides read TGTGCCAGCAGCTTGTCCGGGACAGGGAAAGGCTACACCTTC. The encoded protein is CASSLSGTGKGYTF.